The 17 T cell receptor beta chains below come from one sample, sequenced in a study of technical replicates of blood from a handful of donors. Using immunoSEQ multiplex PCR, the repertoire was profiled, and TCRdb retains in-frame clones only, with some absent. The sample includes under 100,000 clones, approximately 94% seen only once; the top ten take more than 0.2%. The sequenced material came from T cells isolated from PBMCs. The receptors come from a human donor in good health.

CDR3 coding DNA: TGTGCCAGCAGCACCCAGTTGGGGGGGAGACTCTACGAGCAGTACTTC. Its translation: CASSTQLGGRLYEQYF. The rearrangement uses TRBV7-9 and TRBJ2-7, with 7 bases identical to TRBD2. Germline V gene lookup returns CDR1 SEHNR and CDR2 FQNEAQ (reference sequence). There are 16 residues in the CDR3. V gave up 5 bases and J gave up 3 bases; unmatched junction bases: 13.

This rearrangement joins TRBV7-9 to TRBJ2-5; tentative D call: TRBD1 (6 bases). Trimming shortened V by 5 bases and J by 3 bases, and 16 bases separated the two germline ends. CDR3 length equals 15 residues. Germline V gene lookup returns CDR1 SEHNR and CDR2 FQNEAQ (reference sequence). CDR3 protein: CASSGYRDTEETQYF. Here the CDR3 DNA reads TGTGCCAGCAGCGGATACCGGGACACCGAAGAGACCCAGTACTTC.

The chain uses TRBV10-3 and TRBJ2-2, with D possibly being TRBD2 (5 bases). The V end lost 9 bases, the J end lost 3 bases, and 11 bases lay between the germline ends. The CDR3 is made up of 13 amino acids. In germline, CDR1 is ENHRY, CDR2 SYGVKD. For the CDR3, the DNA is TGTGCCATACTAGACGGCGACACCGGGGAGCTGTTTTTT. It specifies CAILDGDTGELFF.

The chain has TRBV27 and TRBJ1-5; 9 positions agree with TRBD1. From germline, CDR1 is MNHEY and CDR2 SMNVEV (reference sequence). The CDR3 is 17 amino acids. V shed 6 bases and J 3 bases; nucleotides not matched to a gene: 12. For the CDR3, the DNA is TGTGCCAGCAGGGAAAAGATGGACAGGGGAAACAATCAGCCCCAGCATTTT. It specifies CASREKMDRGNNQPQHF.

This clone was observed once. The chain couples TRBV7-2 to TRBJ2-1; 9 positions agree with TRBD2. This CDR3 has 16 amino acids. Germline V gene sequence: CDR1 SGHTA, CDR2 FQGNSA. The V segment lost 4 bases and the J segment 4 bases; nucleotides outside the gene matches: 8. The CDR3 sequence: CASSSSSGTLYNEQFF. CDR3 bases: TGTGCCAGCAGCTCGTCTAGCGGGACCCTGTACAATGAGCAGTTCTTC.

CDR3 in DNA: TGTGCCAGCGGAAGGGGAAAAGAAGCTGAAGCTTTCTTT. Amino acid sequence: CASGRGKEAEAFF. V gene TRBV6-4 combines with J gene TRBJ1-1, with a weak D call TRBD1 (5 bases). CDR3 length: 13 residues. CDR1 is MRHNA, CDR2 SNTAGT, per germline. Trimming cost V 8 bases and J 6 bases, with 16 bases left between them.

This chain joins TRBV11-3 and TRBJ2-2; weak D call: TRBD2 (6 bases). The germline V gene encodes CDR1 SGHNT and CDR2 YENEEA. With 3 bases removed from V and 4 bases from J, the gap between germline ends came to 18 bases. The CDR3 is 17 amino acids. The CDR3 DNA is TGTGCCAGCAGCTTGGCGGGACTTCACACTATCACCGGGGAGCTGTTTTTT. This codes for CASSLAGLHTITGELFF.

The gene calls are TRBV27 and TRBJ1-2, with 9 positions matching TRBD1. Germline CDR1 reads MNHEY; CDR2 reads SMNVEV (reference sequence). The ends lost 5 bases at V and 8 bases at J; junction bases unmatched: 15. The CDR3 extends over 16 amino acids. Here the CDR3 DNA reads TGTGCCAGCAGTCTCCGCCCGGGACAGGGATTGAGGGGCTACACCTTC. The encoded protein is CASSLRPGQGLRGYTF.

The sample holds one count of this clone. J is TRBJ2-3 and V is TRBV6-1; D gene ambiguous. This CDR3 comprises 15 residues. Trimming took off 1 base at V and 1 base at J, with 9 bases between the two ends. Per the germline V gene, CDR1 is MNHNS and CDR2 is SASEGT. The CDR3 DNA is TGTGCCAGCAGTGAAGTGTGGTCAGGCACAGATACGCAGTATTTT. This gives the protein CASSEVWSGTDTQYF.

The chain is built from TRBV30 and TRBJ2-1; 8 nucleotides agree with TRBD2. This CDR3 spans 13 amino acids. V dropped 4 bases and J dropped 9; count of bases not matched to a gene: 8. CDR1 is GTSNPN and CDR2 is SVGIG in the germline V gene (reference sequence). The CDR3 here is CAWTDGGAFEQFF. DNA of the CDR3: TGTGCCTGGACGGACGGGGGGGCCTTTGAGCAGTTCTTC.

The chain carries TRBV6-1 and TRBJ1-6; 8 bases map to TRBD1. V lost 0 bases to trimming and J lost 8 bases; unmatched junction nucleotides: 6. Germline V gene data show CDR1 as MNHNS and CDR2 as SASEGT. The CDR3 has 16 residues. CDR3 sequence: CASSEAATGGDSPLHF. The CDR3 coding sequence is TGTGCCAGCAGTGAAGCGGCAACAGGGGGGGATTCACCCCTCCACTTT.

The rearrangement joins TRBV14 to TRBJ2-4, with D possibly matching TRBD2 (5 bases). Germline V gene lookup returns CDR1 SGHDN and CDR2 FVKESK. CDR3 length equals 15 residues. Trimming took 4 bases from V and 2 from J, leaving 12 bases between them. Here the CDR3 reads CASSPLDYPKNIQYF. In DNA form, the CDR3 reads TGTGCCAGCAGCCCTCTTGACTACCCCAAAAACATTCAGTACTTC.

The chain combines TRBV11-2 with TRBJ2-7; D is possibly TRBD2 (7 bases). CDR3 length: 16 residues. Germline loops: CDR1 SGHAT, CDR2 FQNNGV. With 5 bases removed from V and 13 bases from J, the gap between germline ends came to 30 bases. The CDR3 region is CASSTLRGGRNHLPYF. The CDR3 DNA sequence: TGTGCCAGCAGCACATTAAGGGGGGGAAGGAACCATTTGCCCTACTTC.

This rearrangement joins TRBV5-1 to TRBJ2-1; 9 bases are shared with TRBD1. This CDR3 spans 14 amino acids. Trimming cost V 0 bases and J 8 bases; bases outside gene matches: 3. The germline CDR1 and CDR2 sequences are SGHRS and YFSETQ. The CDR3 DNA follows: TGCGCCAGCAGCTTGGGGACAGGGGAGGATGAGCAGTTCTTC. Its protein is CASSLGTGEDEQFF.

This clone was recorded once. CDR3 region: CASSHRSGTGGYQPQHF. The CDR3 DNA sequence: TGTGCCAGTAGCCACCGTTCCGGGACAGGGGGCTATCAGCCCCAGCATTTT. The genes are TRBV19 and TRBJ1-5; 12 bases map to TRBD1. The germline CDR1 and CDR2 sequences are LNHDA and SQIVND (reference sequence). Losses at the gene ends were 6 bases for V and 5 bases for J; bases not matched to a gene: 11. CDR3 size: 17 residues.

This clone was found once. The rearrangement links TRBV7-9 to TRBJ2-3; TRBD1 is a possible D gene (6 bases). The CDR3 length is 14 residues. Trimming stripped 6 bases from V and 4 bases from J, with 14 bases between. Germline values: CDR1 SEHNR, CDR2 FQNEAQ (reference sequence). As DNA, the CDR3 is TGTGCCAGCAGTCACCGCAGGGGTTCAGATACGCAGTATTTT. Protein product: CASSHRRGSDTQYF.

CDR3 region: CASSMSGLAGVGETQYF. The CDR3 region has the DNA TGTGCCAGTAGTATGTCCGGGCTAGCGGGAGTTGGGGAGACCCAGTACTTC. V gene TRBV19 combines with J gene TRBJ2-5; 10 nucleotides align to TRBD2. Germline values: CDR1 LNHDA, CDR2 SQIVND (reference sequence). V gave up 3 bases and J gave up 5 bases; unmatched junction bases: 12. The CDR3 totals 17 residues.